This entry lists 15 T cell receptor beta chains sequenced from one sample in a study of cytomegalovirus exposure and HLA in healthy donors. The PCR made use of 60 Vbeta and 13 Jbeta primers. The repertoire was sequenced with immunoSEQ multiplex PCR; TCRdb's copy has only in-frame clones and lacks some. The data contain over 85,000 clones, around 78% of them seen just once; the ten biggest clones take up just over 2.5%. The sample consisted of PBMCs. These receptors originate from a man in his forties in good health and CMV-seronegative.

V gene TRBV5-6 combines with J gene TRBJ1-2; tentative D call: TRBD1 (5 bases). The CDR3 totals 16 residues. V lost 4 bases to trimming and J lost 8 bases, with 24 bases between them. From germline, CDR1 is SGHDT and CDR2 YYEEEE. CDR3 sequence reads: CASSPPLDGGLGGYTF. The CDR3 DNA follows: TGTGCCAGCAGCCCCCCGTTGGACGGGGGACTGGGAGGCTACACCTTC.

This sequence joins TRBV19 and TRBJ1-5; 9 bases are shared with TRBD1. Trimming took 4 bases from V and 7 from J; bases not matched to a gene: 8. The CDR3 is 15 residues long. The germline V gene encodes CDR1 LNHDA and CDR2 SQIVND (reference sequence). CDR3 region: CASSTTGGAGQPQHF. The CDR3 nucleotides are TGTGCCAGTAGTACCACAGGGGGCGCTGGGCAGCCCCAGCATTTT.

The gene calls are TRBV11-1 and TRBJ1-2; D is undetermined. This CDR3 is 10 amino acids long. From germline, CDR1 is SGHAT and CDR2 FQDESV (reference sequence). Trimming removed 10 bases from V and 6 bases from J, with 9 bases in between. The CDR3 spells CATRENGYTF. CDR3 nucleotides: TGTGCCACCCGCGAAAATGGCTACACCTTC.

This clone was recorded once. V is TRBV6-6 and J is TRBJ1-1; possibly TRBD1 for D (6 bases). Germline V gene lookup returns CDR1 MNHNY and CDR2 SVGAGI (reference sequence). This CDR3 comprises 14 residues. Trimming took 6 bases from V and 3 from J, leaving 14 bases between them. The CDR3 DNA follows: TGTGCCAGCAGCCCAAGGGGGGGGTACACTGAAGCTTTCTTT. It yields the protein CASSPRGGYTEAFF.

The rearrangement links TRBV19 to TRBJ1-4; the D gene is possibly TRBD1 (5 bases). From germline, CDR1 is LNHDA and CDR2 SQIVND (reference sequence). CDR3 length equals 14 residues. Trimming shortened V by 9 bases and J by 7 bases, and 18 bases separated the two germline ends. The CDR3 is CASTRGAGSEKLFF. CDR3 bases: TGTGCCAGCACACGTGGGGCCGGGAGTGAAAAACTGTTTTTT. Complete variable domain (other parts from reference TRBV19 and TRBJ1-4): DGGITQSPKYLFRKEGQNVTLSCEQNLNHDAMYWYRQDPGQGLRLIYYSQIVNDFQKGDIAEGYSVSREKKESFPLTVTSAQKNPTAFYLCASTRGAGSEKLFFGSGTQLSVL.

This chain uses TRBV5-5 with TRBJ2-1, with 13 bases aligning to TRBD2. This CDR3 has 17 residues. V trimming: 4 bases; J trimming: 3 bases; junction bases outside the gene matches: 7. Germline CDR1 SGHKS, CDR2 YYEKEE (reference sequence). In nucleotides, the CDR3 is TGTGCCAGCAGCACAACTAGCGGGGGGGCCGTCTACAATGAGCAGTTCTTC. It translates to CASSTTSGGAVYNEQFF.

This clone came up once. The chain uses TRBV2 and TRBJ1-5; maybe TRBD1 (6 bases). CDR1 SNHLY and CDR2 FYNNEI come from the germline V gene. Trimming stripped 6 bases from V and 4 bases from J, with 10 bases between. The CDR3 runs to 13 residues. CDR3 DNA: TGTGCCAGCAGACAGGGTTGGAATCAGCCCCAGCATTTT. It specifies CASRQGWNQPQHF.

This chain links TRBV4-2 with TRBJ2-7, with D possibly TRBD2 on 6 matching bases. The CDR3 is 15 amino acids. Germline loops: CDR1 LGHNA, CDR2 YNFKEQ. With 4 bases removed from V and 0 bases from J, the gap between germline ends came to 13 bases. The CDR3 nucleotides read TGTGCCAGCAGCCCGGGACTGACTCCCTCCTACGAGCAGTACTTC. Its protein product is CASSPGLTPSYEQYF.

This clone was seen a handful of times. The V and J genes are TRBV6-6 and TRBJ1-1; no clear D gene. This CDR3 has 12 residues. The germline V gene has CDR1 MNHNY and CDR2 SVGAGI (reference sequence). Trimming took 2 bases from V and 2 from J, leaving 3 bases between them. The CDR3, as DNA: TGTGCCAGCAGTTACCCAAACACTGAAGCTTTCTTT. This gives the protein CASSYPNTEAFF.

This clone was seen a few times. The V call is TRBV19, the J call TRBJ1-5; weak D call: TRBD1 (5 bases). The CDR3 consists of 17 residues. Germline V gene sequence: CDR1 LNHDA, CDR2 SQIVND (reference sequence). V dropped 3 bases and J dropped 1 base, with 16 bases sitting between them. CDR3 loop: CASSMTGGGGSNQPQHF. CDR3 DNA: TGTGCCAGTAGTATGACCGGTGGGGGGGGAAGCAATCAGCCCCAGCATTTT.

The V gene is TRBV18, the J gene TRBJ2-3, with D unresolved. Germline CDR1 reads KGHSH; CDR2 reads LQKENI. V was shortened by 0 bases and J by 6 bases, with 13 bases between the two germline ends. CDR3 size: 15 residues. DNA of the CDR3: TGTGCCAGCTCACCACCATCCCTAAGAGTGGATACGCAGTATTTT. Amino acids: CASSPPSLRVDTQYF.

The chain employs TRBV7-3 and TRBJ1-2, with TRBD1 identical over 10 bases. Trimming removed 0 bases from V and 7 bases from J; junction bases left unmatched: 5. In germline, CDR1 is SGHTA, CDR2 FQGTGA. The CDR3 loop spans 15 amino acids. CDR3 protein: CASSLTGTGELGYTF. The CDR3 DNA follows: TGTGCCAGCAGCTTAACCGGGACAGGGGAGCTTGGCTACACCTTC.

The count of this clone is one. In DNA form, the CDR3 reads TGTGCCAGCAGTTTATTCCTTCAAGAGACCCAGTACTTC. Its protein is CASSLFLQETQYF. This chain links TRBV27 with TRBJ2-5; the D is unclear. V lost 1 base and J 2 bases, leaving 5 bases between the germline ends. Per germline, CDR1 MNHEY and CDR2 SMNVEV (reference sequence). CDR3 length: 13 residues.

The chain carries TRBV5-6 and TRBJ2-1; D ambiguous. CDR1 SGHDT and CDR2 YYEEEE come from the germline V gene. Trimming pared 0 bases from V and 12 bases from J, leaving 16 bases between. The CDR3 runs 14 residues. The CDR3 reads CASSLGRLSEAQFF. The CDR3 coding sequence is TGTGCCAGCAGCTTGGGGCGGCTCTCAGAGGCGCAGTTCTTC.

This CDR3 reads CAMGGGENSPLHF. Here the CDR3 DNA reads TGTGCCATGGGAGGGGGGGAAAATTCACCCCTCCACTTT. J is TRBJ1-6 and V is TRBV19, with a weak D call TRBD1 (6 bases). V lost 10 bases and J lost 7, with 14 bases in between. Germline lookup yields CDR1 LNHDA and CDR2 SQIVND (reference sequence). The CDR3 has 13 residues.